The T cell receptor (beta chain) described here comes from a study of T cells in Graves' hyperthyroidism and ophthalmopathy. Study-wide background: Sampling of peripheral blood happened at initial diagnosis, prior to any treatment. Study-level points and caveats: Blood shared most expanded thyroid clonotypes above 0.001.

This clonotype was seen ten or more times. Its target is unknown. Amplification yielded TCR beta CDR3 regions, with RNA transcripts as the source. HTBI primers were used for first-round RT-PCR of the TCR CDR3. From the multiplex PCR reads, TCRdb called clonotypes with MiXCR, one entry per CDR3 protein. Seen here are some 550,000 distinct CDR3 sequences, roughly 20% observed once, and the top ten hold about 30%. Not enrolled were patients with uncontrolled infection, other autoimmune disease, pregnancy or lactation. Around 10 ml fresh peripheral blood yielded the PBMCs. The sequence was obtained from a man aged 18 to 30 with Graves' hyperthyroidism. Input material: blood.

The CDR3 loop reads CASSSQGNPQPQHF. The DNA of the CDR3 is TGTGCCAGCAGCTCACAGGGGAACCCTCAGCCCCAGCATTTT. The gene calls are TRBV7-9 and TRBJ1-5, with 7 bases that match TRBD1. The CDR3 length is 14 residues. Germline trimming cut 4 bases from V and 6 bases from J; bases unmatched to any gene: 6. CDR1 is SEHNR and CDR2 is FQNEAQ in the germline V gene (reference sequence).